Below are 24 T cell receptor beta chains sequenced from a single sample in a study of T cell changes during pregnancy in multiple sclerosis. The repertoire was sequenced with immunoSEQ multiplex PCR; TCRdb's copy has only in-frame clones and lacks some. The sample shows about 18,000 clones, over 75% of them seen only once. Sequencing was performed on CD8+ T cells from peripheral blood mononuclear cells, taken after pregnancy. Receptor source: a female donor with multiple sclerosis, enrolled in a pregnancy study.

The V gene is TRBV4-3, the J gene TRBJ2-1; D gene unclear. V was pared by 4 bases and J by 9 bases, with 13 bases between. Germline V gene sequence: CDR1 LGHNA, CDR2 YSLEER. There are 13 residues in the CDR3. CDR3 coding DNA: TGCGCCAGCAGCCCGCTCGGAGTGGGTGAGCAGTTCTTC. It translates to CASSPLGVGEQFF.

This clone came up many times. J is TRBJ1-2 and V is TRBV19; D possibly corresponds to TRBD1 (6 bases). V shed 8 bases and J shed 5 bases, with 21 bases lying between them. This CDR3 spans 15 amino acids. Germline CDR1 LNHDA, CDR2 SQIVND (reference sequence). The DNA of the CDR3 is TGTGCCAGTTCAGTCCGGGACACTTTATGGTATGGCTACACCTTC. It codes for CASSVRDTLWYGYTF.

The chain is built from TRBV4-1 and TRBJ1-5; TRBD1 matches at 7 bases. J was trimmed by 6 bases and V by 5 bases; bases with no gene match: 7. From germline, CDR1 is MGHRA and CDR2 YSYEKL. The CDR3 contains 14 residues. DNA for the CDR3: TGCGCCAGCAGCTACGACAGGGTCGCTCAGCCCCAGCATTTT. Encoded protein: CASSYDRVAQPQHF.

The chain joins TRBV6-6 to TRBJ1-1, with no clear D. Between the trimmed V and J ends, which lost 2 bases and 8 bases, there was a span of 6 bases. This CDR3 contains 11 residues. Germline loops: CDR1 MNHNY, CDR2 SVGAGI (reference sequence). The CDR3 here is CASSYTQEAFF. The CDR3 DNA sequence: TGTGCCAGCAGTTACACACAGGAAGCTTTCTTT.

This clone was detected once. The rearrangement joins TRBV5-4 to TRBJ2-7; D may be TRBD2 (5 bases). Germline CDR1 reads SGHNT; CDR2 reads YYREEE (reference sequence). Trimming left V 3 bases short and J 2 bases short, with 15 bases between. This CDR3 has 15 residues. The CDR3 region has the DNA TGTGCCAGCAGCTCCCGGACTGCCGCCACCTACGAGCAGTACTTC. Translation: CASSSRTAATYEQYF.

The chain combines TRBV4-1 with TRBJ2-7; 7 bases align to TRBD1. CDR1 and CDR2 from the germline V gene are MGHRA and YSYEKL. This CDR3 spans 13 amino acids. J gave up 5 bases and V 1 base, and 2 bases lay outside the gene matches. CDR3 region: CASSQVGQDEQYF. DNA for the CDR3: TGCGCCAGCAGCCAAGTCGGACAGGACGAGCAGTACTTC.

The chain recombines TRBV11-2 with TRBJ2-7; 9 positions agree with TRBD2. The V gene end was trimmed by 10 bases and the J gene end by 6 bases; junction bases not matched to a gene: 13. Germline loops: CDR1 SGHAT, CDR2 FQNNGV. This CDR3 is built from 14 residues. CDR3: CATTTATSGGEQYF. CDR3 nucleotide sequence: TGTGCCACTACGACCGCGACTAGCGGAGGCGAGCAGTACTTC. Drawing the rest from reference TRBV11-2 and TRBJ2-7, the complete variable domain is EAGVAQSPRYKIIEKRQSVAFWCNPISGHATLYWYQQILGQGPKLLIQFQNNGVVDDSQLPKDRFSAERLKGVDSTLKIQPAKLEDSAVYLCATTTATSGGEQYFGPGTRLTVT.

The CDR3 DNA reads as TGTGCCAGCAGCTTATTGACTAGCGATCGCCCATTATACAATGAGCAGTTCTTC. This sequence encodes CASSLLTSDRPLYNEQFF. The chain links TRBV5-6 to TRBJ2-1; 8 bases line up with TRBD2. There are 18 residues in the CDR3. Germline CDR1 reads SGHDT; CDR2 reads YYEEEE. V shed 2 bases and J 4 bases; nucleotides not matched to a gene: 14.

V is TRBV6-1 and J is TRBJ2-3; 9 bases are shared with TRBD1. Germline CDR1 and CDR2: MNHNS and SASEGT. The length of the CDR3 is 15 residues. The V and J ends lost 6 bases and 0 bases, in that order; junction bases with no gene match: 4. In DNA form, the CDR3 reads TGTGCCAGCAGCTATGGGACAGGGAGCACAGATACGCAGTATTTT. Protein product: CASSYGTGSTDTQYF.

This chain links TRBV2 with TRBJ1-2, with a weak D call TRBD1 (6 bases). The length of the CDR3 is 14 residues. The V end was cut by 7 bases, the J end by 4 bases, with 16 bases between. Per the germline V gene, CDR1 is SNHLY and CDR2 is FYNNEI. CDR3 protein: CASNWDTAGYGYTF. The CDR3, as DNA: TGTGCCAGCAACTGGGACACCGCTGGCTATGGCTACACCTTC. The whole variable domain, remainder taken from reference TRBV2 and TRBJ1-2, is EPEVTQTPSHQVTQMGQEVILRCVPISNHLYFYWYRQILGQKVEFLVSFYNNEISEKSEIFDDQFSVERPDGSNFTLKIRSTKLEDSAMYFCASNWDTAGYGYTFGSGTRLTVV.

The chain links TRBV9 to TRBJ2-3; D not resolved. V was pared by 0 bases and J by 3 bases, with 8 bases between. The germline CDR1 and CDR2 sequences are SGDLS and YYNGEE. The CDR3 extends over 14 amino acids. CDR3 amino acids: CASSVDGETDTQYF. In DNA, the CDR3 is TGTGCCAGCAGCGTAGATGGTGAGACAGATACGCAGTATTTT.

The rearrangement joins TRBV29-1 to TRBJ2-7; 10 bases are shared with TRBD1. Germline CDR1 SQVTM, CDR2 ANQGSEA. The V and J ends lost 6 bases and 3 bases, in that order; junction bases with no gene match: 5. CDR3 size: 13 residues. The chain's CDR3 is CSVRQGANYEQYF. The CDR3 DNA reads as TGCAGCGTCCGACAGGGGGCGAACTACGAGCAGTACTTC.

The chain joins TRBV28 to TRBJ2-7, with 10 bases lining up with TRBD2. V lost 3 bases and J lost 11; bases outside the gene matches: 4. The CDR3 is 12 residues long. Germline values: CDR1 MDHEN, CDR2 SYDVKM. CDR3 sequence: CASSFTLAGEYF. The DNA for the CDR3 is TGTGCCAGCAGTTTCACGCTAGCGGGAGAGTACTTC.

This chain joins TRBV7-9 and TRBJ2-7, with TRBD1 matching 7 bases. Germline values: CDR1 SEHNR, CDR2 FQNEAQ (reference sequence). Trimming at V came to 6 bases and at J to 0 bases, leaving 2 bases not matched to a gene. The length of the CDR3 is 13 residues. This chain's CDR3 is CASSGTDSYEQYF. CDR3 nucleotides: TGTGCCAGCAGTGGGACAGACTCCTACGAGCAGTACTTC.

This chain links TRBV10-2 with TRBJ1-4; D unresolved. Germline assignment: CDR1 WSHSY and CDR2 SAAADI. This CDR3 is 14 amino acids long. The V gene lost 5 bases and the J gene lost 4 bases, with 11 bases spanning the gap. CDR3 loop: CASSSDSYNEKLFF. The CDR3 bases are TGCGCCAGCAGTTCAGACTCGTATAATGAAAAACTGTTTTTT.

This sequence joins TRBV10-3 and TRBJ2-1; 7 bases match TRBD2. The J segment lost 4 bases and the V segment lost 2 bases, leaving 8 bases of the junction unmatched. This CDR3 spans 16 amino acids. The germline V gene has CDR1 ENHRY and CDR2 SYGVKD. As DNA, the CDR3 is TGTGCCATCAGTGAGGGCGGGGAGGGATATTACAATGAGCAGTTCTTC. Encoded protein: CAISEGGEGYYNEQFF.

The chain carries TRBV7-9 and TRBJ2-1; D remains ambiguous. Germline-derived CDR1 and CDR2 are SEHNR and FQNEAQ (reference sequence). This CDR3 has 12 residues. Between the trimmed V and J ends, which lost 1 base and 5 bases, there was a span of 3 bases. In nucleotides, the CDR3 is TGTGCCAGCAGCTTAGGTAACAATGAGCAGTTCTTC. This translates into CASSLGNNEQFF.

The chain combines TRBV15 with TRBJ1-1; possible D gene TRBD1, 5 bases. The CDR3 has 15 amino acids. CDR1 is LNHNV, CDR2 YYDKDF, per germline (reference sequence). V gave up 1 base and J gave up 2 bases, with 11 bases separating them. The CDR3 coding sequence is TGTGCCACCAGCAGAGGGTCGGGGGACAACACTGAAGCTTTCTTT. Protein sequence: CATSRGSGDNTEAFF. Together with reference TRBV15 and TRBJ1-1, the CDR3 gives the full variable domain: DAMVIQNPRYQVTQFGKPVTLSCSQTLNHNVMYWYQQKSSQAPKLLFHYYDKDFNNEADTPDNFQSRRPNTSFCFLDIRSPGLGDTAMYLCATSRGSGDNTEAFFGQGTRLTVV.

The CDR3: CASSSPGLAGGSYTGELFF. The CDR3 coding sequence is TGTGCCAGCAGTTCTCCGGGACTAGCGGGAGGGTCGTACACCGGGGAGCTGTTTTTT. The rearrangement links TRBV27 to TRBJ2-2; 16 nucleotides match TRBD2. V was clipped by 4 bases and J by 3 bases; unmatched bases: 8. Germline V gene data show CDR1 as MNHEY and CDR2 as SMNVEV (reference sequence). The CDR3 spans 19 residues.

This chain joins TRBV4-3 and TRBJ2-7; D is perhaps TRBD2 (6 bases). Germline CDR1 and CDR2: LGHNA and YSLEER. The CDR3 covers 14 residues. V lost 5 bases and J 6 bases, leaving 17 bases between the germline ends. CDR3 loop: CASSSGTYSGEQYF. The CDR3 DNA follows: TGCGCCAGCAGCTCCGGGACTTACTCGGGCGAGCAGTACTTC.

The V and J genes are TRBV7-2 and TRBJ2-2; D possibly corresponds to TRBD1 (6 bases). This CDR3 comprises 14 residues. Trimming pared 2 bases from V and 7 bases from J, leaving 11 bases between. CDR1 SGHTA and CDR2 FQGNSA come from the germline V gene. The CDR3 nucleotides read TGTGCCAGCAGCTTACAACAGGGAATCGGGGAGCTGTTTTTT. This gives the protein CASSLQQGIGELFF.

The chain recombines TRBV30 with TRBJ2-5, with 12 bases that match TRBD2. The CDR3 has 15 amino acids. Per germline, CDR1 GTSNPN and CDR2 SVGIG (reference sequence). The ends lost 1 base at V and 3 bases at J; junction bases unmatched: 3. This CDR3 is CAWSGLAGAKETQYF. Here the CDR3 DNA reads TGTGCCTGGAGTGGACTAGCGGGAGCGAAAGAGACCCAGTACTTC.

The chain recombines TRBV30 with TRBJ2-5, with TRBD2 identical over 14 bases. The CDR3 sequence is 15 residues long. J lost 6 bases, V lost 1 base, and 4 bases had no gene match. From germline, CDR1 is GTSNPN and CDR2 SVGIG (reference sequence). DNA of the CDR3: TGTGCCTGGAGTGGACTAGCGGGGGGGCCGAAGACCCAGTACTTC. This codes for CAWSGLAGGPKTQYF.

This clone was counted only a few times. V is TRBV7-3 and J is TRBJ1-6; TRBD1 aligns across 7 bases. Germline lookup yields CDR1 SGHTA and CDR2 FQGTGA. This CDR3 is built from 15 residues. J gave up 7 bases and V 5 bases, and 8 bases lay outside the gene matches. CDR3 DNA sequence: TGTGCCAGCAGCCCCGGAGTGACAGGGAATTCACCCCTCCACTTT. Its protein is CASSPGVTGNSPLHF.